The 26 T cell receptor beta chains listed next were all sequenced from one sample in a study of CD4 T cells in relation to SARS-CoV-2 and coronaviruses. Data came from immunoSEQ multiplex PCR; TCRdb stores just in-frame clones and leaves some out. This sample has 30,000 to 45,000 clones, with 85% to 90% found just once. Source material: memory CD4+ T cells from PBMCs. The receptors come from an adult with COVID-19.

The V call is TRBV5-4, the J call TRBJ2-2; either TRBD1 or TRBD2 may supply D (7 bases each). Trimming took off 4 bases at V and 5 bases at J, with 15 bases between the two ends. The CDR3 is 15 amino acids. Per germline, CDR1 SGHNT and CDR2 YYREEE (reference sequence). For the CDR3, the DNA is TGTGCCAGCAGCCTGCAGGGGGGGTGGACCGGGGAGCTGTTTTTT. Amino acid sequence: CASSLQGGWTGELFF.

In nucleotides, the CDR3 is TGTGCCACCAGTCGAGATCCAACGGGCGAGACCCAGTACTTC. Translating gives CATSRDPTGETQYF. The gene calls are TRBV15 and TRBJ2-5; D gene unclear. Trimming shortened V by 6 bases and J by 5 bases, and 16 bases separated the two germline ends. Germline V gives CDR1 LNHNV, CDR2 YYDKDF (reference sequence). This CDR3 has 14 residues.

This clone is classed as medium-sized. The chain combines TRBV6-1 with TRBJ2-7; 8 bases map to TRBD1. After removal of 3 bases from V and 4 bases from J, the junction contained 8 bases not matched to a gene. Looked up from germline, CDR1 is MNHNS and CDR2 is SASEGT. The CDR3 is 15 residues long. CDR3 nucleotides: TGTGCCAGCAGTGATGGGACAGGACCCTCGTACGAGCAGTACTTC. This codes for CASSDGTGPSYEQYF.

The rearrangement uses TRBV5-1 and TRBJ2-5; no reliable D call. Trimming took off 6 bases at V and 1 base at J, with 16 bases between the two ends. CDR1 and CDR2 (germline): SGHRS, YFSETQ. The CDR3 is 15 amino acids. For the CDR3, the DNA is TGCGCCAGCACTCCCTCCGGGTCGTTCCAAGAGACCCAGTACTTC. Translation gives CASTPSGSFQETQYF.

The chain uses TRBV7-3 and TRBJ2-5; D unresolved. Trimming shortened V by 1 base and J by 2 bases, and 8 bases separated the two germline ends. Germline V CDR1 and CDR2: SGHTA, FQGTGA. The CDR3 runs to 14 residues. The CDR3 DNA sequence: TGTGCCAGCAGCTTAAATCGGACGCAAGAGACCCAGTACTTC. Amino acid sequence: CASSLNRTQETQYF. Supplemented by reference TRBV7-3 and TRBJ2-5, the full variable domain reads GAGVSQTPSNKVTEKGKYVELRCDPISGHTALYWYRQSLGQGPEFLIYFQGTGAADDSGLPNDRFFAVRPEGSVSTLKIQRTERGDSAVYLCASSLNRTQETQYFGPGTRLLVL.

V is TRBV6-2 or TRBV6-3 and J is TRBJ2-7, with 7 bases identical to TRBD2. Germline V gene data show CDR1 as MNHEY and CDR2 as SVGEGT. The CDR3 is 19 amino acids. Losses at the gene ends were 3 bases for V and 1 base for J; bases not matched to a gene: 18. Here the CDR3 DNA reads TGTGCCAGCAGTTATTTAGCCCGACTCTCGGCGGGGGTATCCTACGAGCAGTACTTC. It yields the protein CASSYLARLSAGVSYEQYF.

This chain connects TRBV28 to TRBJ1-1, with TRBD1 as a possible D gene (6 bases). The CDR3 spans 16 residues. V gave up 6 bases and J gave up 3 bases, with 20 bases separating them. Germline V gives CDR1 MDHEN, CDR2 SYDVKM. The CDR3: CASRGPQGLGDTEAFF. In nucleotides, the CDR3 is TGTGCCAGCAGGGGTCCCCAGGGGCTAGGGGACACTGAAGCTTTCTTT.

The rearrangement links TRBV25-1 to TRBJ1-1, with D perhaps matching TRBD1 (6 bases). The V and J ends lost 1 base and 7 bases respectively, with 16 bases between them. CDR3 length: 15 amino acids. Germline values: CDR1 MGHDK, CDR2 SYGVNS. The CDR3 here is CASSESLQGKGEAFF. CDR3 bases: TGTGCCAGCAGTGAATCCCTACAGGGTAAAGGTGAAGCTTTCTTT.

The chain couples TRBV5-8 to TRBJ2-5; D remains unclear. CDR1 is SGHTS, CDR2 YDEGEE, per germline. The CDR3 covers 16 residues. Trimming cost V 5 bases and J 0 bases, with 17 bases left between them. For the CDR3, the DNA is TGTGCCAGCAGAACAATCTATGCCCCGGACCAAGAGACCCAGTACTTC. Its protein product is CASRTIYAPDQETQYF.

CDR3 protein: CSSRGGTGELFF. In nucleotides, the CDR3 is TGCAGCTCTAGGGGGGGTACCGGGGAGCTGTTTTTT. This chain connects TRBV29-1 to TRBJ2-2; the D gene is possibly TRBD2 (7 bases). Looked up from germline, CDR1 is SQVTM and CDR2 is ANQGSEA. V dropped 8 bases and J dropped 5 bases, with 12 bases sitting between them. The CDR3 extends over 12 amino acids.

The chain is built from TRBV4-3 and TRBJ2-1; D is possibly TRBD1 (6 bases). The CDR3 spans 17 residues. Germline CDR1 reads LGHNA; CDR2 reads YSLEER. V was pared by 1 base and J by 0 bases, with 13 bases between. Here the CDR3 DNA reads TGCGCCAGCAGCCAAGGATCCAGGGGTAGCTCCTACAATGAGCAGTTCTTC. Translated, it gives CASSQGSRGSSYNEQFF.

This clone showed up just once. The chain recombines TRBV27 with TRBJ2-5, with TRBD2 matching over 10 bases. The V segment lost 9 bases and the J segment 5 bases; nucleotides outside the gene matches: 12. Germline V gene lookup returns CDR1 MNHEY and CDR2 SMNVEV (reference sequence). The CDR3 runs 15 residues. This CDR3 is CARYTPGLANETQYF. The CDR3, as DNA: TGTGCCAGGTACACCCCGGGACTAGCGAATGAGACCCAGTACTTC.

This chain connects TRBV5-6 to TRBJ1-6; D ambiguous. Germline V gene sequence: CDR1 SGHDT, CDR2 YYEEEE. Trimming took off 1 base at V and 5 bases at J, with 19 bases between the two ends. The CDR3 contains 18 residues. The CDR3 nucleotides are TGTGCCAGCAGCTTGCGTTCCGGAAGAGGGAGGAATAATTCACCCCTCCACTTT. This codes for CASSLRSGRGRNNSPLHF.

CDR3 residues: CASSLGGVQETQYF. The CDR3 coding sequence is TGTGCCAGCAGTTTGGGCGGTGTCCAAGAGACCCAGTACTTC. The V call is TRBV28, the J call TRBJ2-5; no firm D call. Per the germline V gene, CDR1 is MDHEN and CDR2 is SYDVKM. Trimming stripped 3 bases from V and 1 base from J, with 9 bases between. This CDR3 has 14 residues.

This chain connects TRBV2 to TRBJ2-1, with D unclear. The V gene lost 3 bases and the J gene lost 0 bases, with 9 bases spanning the gap. The CDR3 runs to 15 residues. Germline V gives CDR1 SNHLY, CDR2 FYNNEI. CDR3 protein: CASSDGLASYNEQFF. In DNA, the CDR3 is TGTGCCAGCAGTGATGGATTGGCCTCCTACAATGAGCAGTTCTTC.

The V gene is TRBV6-5, the J gene TRBJ2-3; tentatively, D is TRBD2 (6 bases). This CDR3 is 12 amino acids long. Trimming pared 2 bases from V and 6 bases from J, leaving 6 bases between. Looked up from germline, CDR1 is MNHEY and CDR2 is SVGAGI. CDR3 DNA sequence: TGTGCCAGCAGTTACCGGGGGGATACGCAGTATTTT. Protein product: CASSYRGDTQYF.

In DNA form, the CDR3 reads TGTGCCAGCAGTGCCTCGGGTGGTATACAGGGCTACACCTTC. It specifies CASSASGGIQGYTF. This rearrangement joins TRBV6-4 to TRBJ1-2; D is unclear. Germline V lookup: CDR1 MRHNA, CDR2 SNTAGT. This CDR3 is built from 14 residues. V lost 4 bases, J lost 8 bases, and 17 bases lay in between.

The chain links TRBV6-5 to TRBJ2-1; 8 bases map to TRBD2. Germline CDR1 reads MNHEY; CDR2 reads SVGAGI. J lost 6 bases, V lost 2 bases, and 3 bases had no gene match. This CDR3 has 14 residues. In nucleotides, the CDR3 is TGTGCCAGCAGTTACAGGCGGGGGGCCAATGAGCAGTTCTTC. This encodes CASSYRRGANEQFF.

The chain links TRBV10-3 to TRBJ2-5; 7 bases agree with TRBD2. CDR1 is ENHRY and CDR2 is SYGVKD in the germline V gene. CDR3 length: 15 residues. V gave up 4 bases and J gave up 2 bases; unmatched junction bases: 7. CDR3 bases: TGTGCCATCAGTGCGATGGCTAGCGGACAAGAGACCCAGTACTTC. It codes for CAISAMASGQETQYF.

The chain combines TRBV4-2 with TRBJ2-6; D not certain. CDR1 and CDR2 (germline): LGHNA, YNFKEQ. V lost 4 bases and J lost 4, with 11 bases in between. The CDR3 is made up of 15 amino acids. For the CDR3, the DNA is TGTGCCAGCAGCCCCGCCGACCCCGGGGCCAACGTCCTGACTTTC. Amino acid sequence: CASSPADPGANVLTF.

As for this clone: Other DNA variants within this sample encode the same CDR3. V usage is TRBV28 and J usage is TRBJ1-5; D perhaps matches TRBD1 (5 bases). Germline lookup yields CDR1 MDHEN and CDR2 SYDVKM. Trimming removed 8 bases from V and 5 bases from J, with 19 bases in between. This CDR3 spans 15 amino acids. The CDR3 reads CASSRAGSRDQPQHF. In nucleotides, the CDR3 is TGTGCCAGCTCTAGGGCAGGGAGTAGGGATCAGCCCCAGCATTTT. The full variable domain, completed using reference TRBV28 and TRBJ1-5, is DVKVTQSSRYLVKRTGEKVFLECVQDMDHENMFWYRQDPGLGLRLIYFSYDVKMKEKGDIPEGYSVSREKKERFSLILESASTNQTSMYLCASSRAGSRDQPQHFGDGTRLSIL.

The V and J genes are TRBV7-2 and TRBJ1-5, with a possible D match to TRBD1 (5 bases). The germline V gene has CDR1 SGHTA and CDR2 FQGNSA. With 0 bases removed from V and 6 bases from J, the gap between germline ends came to 9 bases. This CDR3 has 14 amino acids. Here the CDR3 DNA reads TGTGCCAGCAGCTTAGCGCACGGGGGTCAGCCCCAGCATTTT. Translation: CASSLAHGGQPQHF.

The chain is built from TRBV12-3 or TRBV12-4 and TRBJ1-2; D remains ambiguous. Trimming pared 4 bases from V and 4 bases from J, leaving 7 bases between. The CDR3 runs 12 residues. CDR3 DNA sequence: TGTGCCAGCAGTTCTTCCAGCTATGGCTACACCTTC. The encoded protein is CASSSSSYGYTF.

The rearrangement links TRBV28 to TRBJ2-7; D not resolved. Per germline, CDR1 MDHEN and CDR2 SYDVKM. Trimming left V 0 bases short and J 1 base short, with 7 bases between. The CDR3 spans 14 residues. The CDR3 coding sequence is TGTGCCAGCAGTTTATGGGTGGCGTCCTACGAGCAGTACTTC. This encodes CASSLWVASYEQYF.

The J gene is TRBJ1-1, the V gene TRBV2, with unresolved D. V lost 4 bases, J lost 1 base, and 7 bases lay in between. This CDR3 is built from 13 residues. Germline CDR1 is SNHLY and CDR2 is FYNNEI. Here the CDR3 reads CASSGFRNTEAFF. CDR3 bases: TGTGCCAGCAGTGGATTCAGGAACACTGAAGCTTTCTTT.

The chain carries TRBV9 and TRBJ2-7; 7 nucleotides match TRBD1. Germline values: CDR1 SGDLS, CDR2 YYNGEE. V shed 0 bases, J shed 4 bases, and the junction held 7 bases outside the gene matches. This CDR3 contains 15 residues. The CDR3 sequence is CASSVGGRDSYEQYF. The CDR3 nucleotides are TGTGCCAGCAGCGTAGGGGGTCGGGACAGTTACGAGCAGTACTTC.